This is a list of T cell receptor beta chains from one sample in a study of blood T cell repertoires in COVID-19. Generated by immunoSEQ multiplex PCR, the TCRdb table keeps only in-frame clones and is missing some. The sample shows roughly 48,000 clones, 65% to 85% of them seen only once. The material sequenced was peripheral blood. Receptors originate from a human donor with active or convalescent COVID-19. The donor label of this sample is uncertain. CDR3s include the opening cysteine and the closing phenylalanine or tryptophan.

>TRBV29-1
CSAYREFNYGYTF
>TRBV7-8
CASIGQGAFNSPLHF
>TRBV4-1
CASSQALVQGGNTIYF
>TRBV25-1
CASCLAGSYNEQFF
>TRBV6-6
CASSYPGQTNEQFF
>TRBV7-2
CASSWTSGSTYEQYF
>TRBV5-1
CASSLGRHYEQYF
>TRBV10-3
CAISESTGGSPLHF
>TRBV5-1
CASSLAGGETQYF
>TRBV4-3
CASSQDLTGVNQPQHF
>TRBV5-4
CASSSDADRATGELFF
>TRBV10-3
CAIGVAGVPDTQYF
>TRBV4-1
CASSGTGLLTGNEQFF
>TRBV27
CASRWLTNNEQFF
>TRBV9
CASSHLGTSYEQYF
>TRBV5-4
CASSLQGRDTEAFF
>TRBV7-2
CASSLSRDTEAFF
>TRBV4-1
CASSQSTGTGYGYTF
>TRBV29-1
CSVDRGGKGYNEQFF
>TRBV9
CASSVGSSVVTDTQYF